Listed here are 18 T cell receptor beta chains from one sample, sequenced in a study of CD8 T cells in Susac syndrome. Random hexamers were used to reverse transcribe the RNA input (roughly 0.5 to 1 ug). TCRdb re-called the immunoSEQ multiplex PCR reads through MiXCR, storing one row per CDR3 protein. The table records about 180,000 distinct CDR3 sequences, 80% to 95% of them present only once. The specimen was CD4+ T cells from PBMCs. Receptors were obtained from a human donor with multiple sclerosis.

This chain connects TRBV24-1 to TRBJ2-5; D might be TRBD1 (6 bases). Trimming removed 4 bases at V and 4 bases at J, with 21 bases between. Germline loops: CDR1 KGHDR, CDR2 SFDVKD. CDR3 length: 17 amino acids. CDR3: CATSDSTPQGTRETQYF. The DNA of the CDR3 is TGTGCCACCAGTGACTCTACCCCACAGGGTACAAGAGAGACCCAGTACTTC.

The J gene is TRBJ2-7, the V gene TRBV18; D is unclear. CDR3 length equals 15 residues. CDR1 is KGHSH and CDR2 is LQKENI in the germline V gene. V shed 8 bases and J shed 5 bases, with 22 bases lying between them. The DNA of the CDR3 is TGTGCCAGCACCCGATCCGGTGGTTTCCAAAACGAGCAGTACTTC. Residues: CASTRSGGFQNEQYF.

The CDR3 is CASSSDWGRSNYGYTF. The CDR3 nucleotides are TGCGCCAGCAGCAGCGACTGGGGGCGCTCTAACTATGGCTACACCTTC. The chain recombines TRBV4-3 with TRBJ1-2, with a weak D call TRBD1 (6 bases). Germline assignment: CDR1 LGHNA and CDR2 YSLEER. This CDR3 is built from 16 residues. Trimming shortened V by 5 bases and J by 0 bases, and 16 bases separated the two germline ends.

The chain carries TRBV2 and TRBJ2-2, with TRBD1 matching over 8 bases. CDR1 is SNHLY, CDR2 FYNNEI, per germline. This CDR3 has 14 amino acids. V lost 4 bases to trimming and J lost 3 bases; unmatched junction nucleotides: 1. This chain's CDR3 is CASSGQGHTGELFF. CDR3 sequence (DNA): TGTGCCAGCAGTGGACAGGGGCACACCGGGGAGCTGTTTTTT.

The chain carries TRBV19 and TRBJ2-7; 11 bases are a match to TRBD2. Trimming cost V 8 bases and J 3 bases; bases outside gene matches: 9. Germline CDR1 is LNHDA and CDR2 is SQIVND (reference sequence). The CDR3 runs to 15 residues. Here the CDR3 DNA reads TGTGCCAGTCAAGGGGGGACTAGCGGTGACTACGAGCAGTACTTC. Translation: CASQGGTSGDYEQYF.

The rearrangement links TRBV14 to TRBJ2-7, with TRBD1 matching over 7 bases. Germline loops: CDR1 SGHDN, CDR2 FVKESK. The CDR3 runs to 15 residues. With 4 bases clipped from V and 6 bases from J, the junction kept 12 bases outside the gene matches. In DNA form, the CDR3 reads TGTGCCAGCAGCCCAAAACAGGGGCTCCGGCTCGAGCAGTACTTC. Amino acids: CASSPKQGLRLEQYF.

CDR3 nucleotides: TGCAGCGTTGCCGGGACAGGGGATGAAAAACTGTTTTTT. Translating gives CSVAGTGDEKLFF. This chain links TRBV29-1 with TRBJ1-4, with 10 bases that match TRBD1. The CDR3 contains 13 residues. Trimming cost V 4 bases and J 6 bases; bases outside gene matches: 2. Germline V lookup: CDR1 SQVTM, CDR2 ANQGSEA.

This chain links TRBV20-1 with TRBJ2-3; no clear D gene. The CDR3 is 11 residues long. CDR1 is DFQATT, CDR2 SNEGSKA, per germline (reference sequence). The V and J ends lost 3 bases and 7 bases respectively, with 8 bases between them. CDR3 loop: CSASNYHTQYF. The CDR3 coding sequence is TGCAGTGCTAGTAACTACCATACGCAGTATTTT.

This chain links TRBV14 with TRBJ2-5, with D possibly matching TRBD2 (5 bases). Germline V gene lookup returns CDR1 SGHDN and CDR2 FVKESK. This CDR3 comprises 14 residues. The germline V and J ends were trimmed by 1 base and 7 bases, with 13 bases remaining between them. This chain's CDR3 is CASSQAAQRATQYF. Written as DNA, the CDR3 is TGTGCCAGCAGCCAAGCGGCCCAGAGGGCGACCCAGTACTTC.

This chain joins TRBV11-2 and TRBJ2-1, with 9 bases matching TRBD2. Germline CDR1 reads SGHAT; CDR2 reads FQNNGV. The ends lost 1 base at V and 10 bases at J; junction bases unmatched: 14. CDR3 length equals 17 residues. The DNA for the CDR3 is TGTGCCAGCAGCTTAGTCGGGCTAGCGGGAACACGGAGGGAGCAGTTCTTC. Residues: CASSLVGLAGTRREQFF.

This chain connects TRBV19 to TRBJ1-2; D perhaps matches TRBD1 (5 bases). V was pared by 7 bases and J by 0 bases, with 12 bases between. The CDR3 runs 14 residues. Looked up from germline, CDR1 is LNHDA and CDR2 is SQIVND (reference sequence). The CDR3 nucleotides are TGTGCCAGTACGGGGCGCAGGCCTAACTATGGCTACACCTTC. Its translation: CASTGRRPNYGYTF.

The chain has TRBV7-9 and TRBJ1-2; perhaps TRBD1 as D (5 bases). V gave up 4 bases and J gave up 5 bases, with 11 bases separating them. This CDR3 spans 13 amino acids. Germline CDR1 and CDR2: SEHNR and FQNEAQ (reference sequence). Here the CDR3 reads CASSSRDGYGYTF. The CDR3 coding sequence is TGTGCCAGCAGCTCCAGGGACGGATATGGCTACACCTTC.

This chain joins TRBV20-1 and TRBJ2-3; 7 positions match TRBD1. Trimming removed 5 bases from V and 5 bases from J; junction bases left unmatched: 7. CDR3 size: 13 residues. Germline V CDR1 and CDR2: DFQATT, SNEGSKA (reference sequence). The CDR3 DNA reads as TGCAGTGCTGAAGACAGGGCGGGAGATACGCAGTATTTT. This codes for CSAEDRAGDTQYF.

The rearrangement joins TRBV2 to TRBJ2-2; D is undetermined. The V gene lost 5 bases and the J gene lost 4 bases, with 17 bases spanning the gap. The CDR3 is made up of 16 amino acids. Germline V gene lookup returns CDR1 SNHLY and CDR2 FYNNEI. The CDR3 nucleotides are TGTGCCAGCAGTTCTCCTGTCCCGAGGACCACCGGGGAGCTGTTTTTT. It is translated as CASSSPVPRTTGELFF.

This chain connects TRBV12-3 or TRBV12-4 to TRBJ2-1, with TRBD2 matching over 11 bases. This CDR3 is 16 amino acids long. The V and J ends lost 6 bases and 7 bases, in that order; junction bases with no gene match: 11. The DNA for the CDR3 is TGTGCCAGCAGCTATAGCGGGGGGGCCCGGGGTAATGAGCAGTTCTTC. It specifies CASSYSGGARGNEQFF.

The chain carries TRBV7-9 and TRBJ2-7; D gene unclear. Germline CDR1 SEHNR, CDR2 FQNEAQ (reference sequence). The CDR3 covers 13 residues. Trimming took 2 bases from V and 5 from J, leaving 10 bases between them. The CDR3 nucleotides read TGTGCCAGCAGCTTACAACGGTCGAACGAGCAGTACTTC. Amino acid sequence: CASSLQRSNEQYF.

The chain recombines TRBV28 with TRBJ1-3; possible D gene TRBD1, 6 bases. The germline V gene encodes CDR1 MDHEN and CDR2 SYDVKM. With 4 bases removed from V and 7 bases from J, the gap between germline ends came to 11 bases. The length of the CDR3 is 13 residues. The CDR3 DNA sequence: TGTGCCAGCAGTTCAGCGGGGGCCAACACCATATATTTT. Translating it yields CASSSAGANTIYF. Complete variable domain (other parts from reference TRBV28 and TRBJ1-3): DVKVTQSSRYLVKRTGEKVFLECVQDMDHENMFWYRQDPGLGLRLIYFSYDVKMKEKGDIPEGYSVSREKKERFSLILESASTNQTSMYLCASSSAGANTIYFGEGSWLTVV.

V usage is TRBV7-2 and J usage is TRBJ1-2; perhaps TRBD1 as D (5 bases). V gave up 3 bases and J gave up 3 bases, with 11 bases separating them. This CDR3 is 14 amino acids long. Germline loops: CDR1 SGHTA, CDR2 FQGNSA. The CDR3 sequence is CASSLAGVDYGYTF. The CDR3 nucleotides are TGTGCCAGCAGCTTGGCGGGGGTAGACTATGGCTACACCTTC.